Each of the 20 T cell receptor beta chains below was sequenced from the same sample in a study of T-cell memory formation after mild COVID-19. TCRdb re-analysed the 5' RACE reads in MiXCR, keeping a single row per CDR3 protein. The sample shows hundreds of thousands of distinct CDR3 sequences, over 20% of them seen only once. Sequencing was done on a sample of PBMCs or a T cell subset sorted from them (not recorded which). These receptors all stem from an adult woman who had mild COVID-19 (a few samples of this study predate the infection). Cell type and time point are not known.

The gene calls are TRBV6-5 and TRBJ2-2, with TRBD1 identical over 9 bases. This CDR3 is 15 amino acids long. V was pared by 0 bases and J by 7 bases, with 3 bases of the junction left unmatched. Germline values: CDR1 MNHEY, CDR2 SVGAGI. CDR3 DNA sequence: TGTGCCAGCAGTTACTCTACAGGGGGCTACGGGGAGCTGTTTTTT. It specifies CASSYSTGGYGELFF.

The rearrangement uses TRBV7-2 and TRBJ2-3, with 9 nucleotides matching TRBD2. The V and J ends lost 4 bases and 4 bases, in that order; junction bases with no gene match: 6. The germline gives CDR1 SGHTA, CDR2 FQGNSA. The CDR3 is made up of 15 amino acids. As DNA, the CDR3 is TGTGCCAGCAGCTCTACGACTAGCGGAGCAGATACGCAGTATTTT. This codes for CASSSTTSGADTQYF.

This clonotype turned up a few times. The chain recombines TRBV18 with TRBJ1-1, with D hard to call. V was pared by 2 bases and J by 1 base, with 8 bases between. The CDR3 totals 14 residues. Germline CDR1 reads KGHSH; CDR2 reads LQKENI. The CDR3 bases are TGTGCCAGCTCACCAGGGCACAAGAACACTGAAGCTTTCTTT. This sequence encodes CASSPGHKNTEAFF.

This clonotype was detected only a few times. V is TRBV27 and J is TRBJ2-1; the D is unclear. Trimming took off 6 bases at V and 9 bases at J, with 12 bases between the two ends. Per the germline V gene, CDR1 is MNHEY and CDR2 is SMNVEV (reference sequence). CDR3 length equals 12 residues. The CDR3 sequence: CASSPPLGEQFF. CDR3 nucleotides: TGTGCCAGCAGCCCCCCCTTGGGTGAGCAGTTCTTC.

The chain has TRBV14 and TRBJ1-6; D may be TRBD1 (6 bases). Trimming removed 2 bases from V and 10 bases from J, with 12 bases in between. CDR3 length: 14 amino acids. Germline V gene lookup returns CDR1 SGHDN and CDR2 FVKESK. Here the CDR3 DNA reads TGTGCCAGCAGCCAATTACAGGGAGGCTCACCCCTCCACTTT. Translating gives CASSQLQGGSPLHF.

Only a few counts were recorded for this clonotype. The chain links TRBV24-1 to TRBJ2-3; 13 bases are shared with TRBD2. V lost 5 bases and J lost 2; bases outside the gene matches: 6. Germline values: CDR1 KGHDR, CDR2 SFDVKD. This CDR3 has 17 amino acids. This CDR3 is CATSAPGLAGVTDTQYF. CDR3 in DNA: TGTGCCACCAGTGCTCCCGGACTAGCGGGGGTCACAGATACGCAGTATTTT.

The chain carries TRBV6-5 and TRBJ2-7; 10 bases match TRBD2. The CDR3 covers 17 residues. The V and J ends lost 2 bases and 2 bases, in that order; junction bases with no gene match: 9. In germline, CDR1 is MNHEY, CDR2 SVGAGI. CDR3 nucleotide sequence: TGTGCCAGCAGTTACCGGCTAGCGGGAGCTCCCACCTACGAGCAGTACTTC. This gives the protein CASSYRLAGAPTYEQYF.

This clonotype was recorded only once. The rearrangement uses TRBV21-1 and TRBJ2-3; whether TRBD2, the table's D call, matches the DNA was not checked. TRBV21-1 is designated a pseudogene. The CDR3 runs 14 residues. The CDR3 region is CAPGRADRTDTQYF. CDR3 nucleotide sequence: TGTGCCCCGGGGAGGGCCGACCGCACAGATACGCAGTATTTT.

There are a few counts of this clonotype. The chain joins TRBV5-1 to TRBJ2-7, with D hard to call. Germline V CDR1 and CDR2: SGHRS, YFSETQ. This CDR3 is built from 13 residues. Trimming removed 0 bases at V and 3 bases at J, with 7 bases between. The CDR3 loop reads CASSLGAHYEQYF. CDR3 DNA: TGCGCCAGCAGCTTGGGAGCCCACTACGAGCAGTACTTC.

This chain links TRBV6-2 or TRBV6-3 with TRBJ2-2; weak D call: TRBD2 (5 bases). CDR3 length: 16 residues. With 2 bases removed from V and 0 bases from J, the gap between germline ends came to 10 bases. The V gene's germline CDR1 is MNHEY and CDR2 SVGEGT. In DNA form, the CDR3 reads TGTGCCAGCAGTTACAAATACGGGGCGAACACCGGGGAGCTGTTTTTT. Translation: CASSYKYGANTGELFF.

This clonotype was detected ten times or more. The chain joins TRBV6-5 to TRBJ2-7, with D perhaps given as TRBD1 or TRBD2 (6 bases each). Per germline, CDR1 MNHEY and CDR2 SVGAGI. Trimming took off 0 bases at V and 7 bases at J, with 16 bases between the two ends. The CDR3 sequence is 15 residues long. The CDR3 protein is CASSYSEEGGREQYF. The CDR3 DNA is TGTGCCAGCAGTTACTCGGAAGAGGGGGGTAGAGAGCAGTACTTC.

The rearrangement uses TRBV7-9 and TRBJ1-1; no firm D call. V lost 1 base, J lost 7 bases, and 16 bases lay in between. This CDR3 contains 15 residues. Germline lookup yields CDR1 SEHNR and CDR2 FQNEAQ (reference sequence). Written as DNA, the CDR3 is TGTGCCAGCAGCTTAGAAGCAGGCCCGAAGGGTGAAGCTTTCTTT. It codes for CASSLEAGPKGEAFF.

This clonotype was observed a few times. V is TRBV4-1 and J is TRBJ2-7; D call uncertain. This CDR3 comprises 16 residues. Trimming took 2 bases from V and 1 from J, leaving 15 bases between them. Germline-derived CDR1 and CDR2 are MGHRA and YSYEKL. The CDR3 DNA reads TGCGCCAGCAGCCAAATCCTGAGGTCACCATCCTACGAGCAGTACTTC. Translation gives CASSQILRSPSYEQYF.

This clonotype was counted between two and nine times. The gene calls are TRBV7-2 and TRBJ2-7, with 8 positions matching TRBD1. The CDR3 is 18 amino acids. The germline CDR1 and CDR2 sequences are SGHTA and FQGNSA. V lost 2 bases, J lost 0 bases, and 12 bases stayed unmatched. CDR3 in amino acids: CASSLPTIQGAFSYEQYF. CDR3 nucleotides: TGTGCCAGCAGCTTACCCACAATTCAGGGGGCTTTCTCCTACGAGCAGTACTTC.

The gene calls are TRBV24-1 and TRBJ2-3, with D hard to call. Trimming shortened V by 4 bases and J by 2 bases, and 6 bases separated the two germline ends. This CDR3 spans 13 amino acids. CDR1 and CDR2 from the germline V gene are KGHDR and SFDVKD. Here the CDR3 reads CATSDSFTDTQYF. The CDR3, as DNA: TGTGCCACCAGTGACTCTTTCACAGATACGCAGTATTTT.

The rearrangement joins TRBV7-9 to TRBJ2-7; tentative D call: TRBD2 (5 bases). The CDR3 consists of 17 residues. V dropped 2 bases and J dropped 2 bases, with 19 bases sitting between them. CDR1 SEHNR and CDR2 FQNEAQ come from the germline V gene (reference sequence). The CDR3 here is CASSLSTGIIPTYEQYF. DNA of the CDR3: TGTGCCAGCAGCTTATCCACGGGGATTATACCAACCTACGAGCAGTACTTC.

This clonotype has more than one count but fewer than ten. The rearrangement joins TRBV5-1 to TRBJ2-3, with D perhaps TRBD2 (6 bases). The CDR3 has 14 residues. In germline, CDR1 is SGHRS, CDR2 YFSETQ. Trimming removed 0 bases at V and 7 bases at J, with 12 bases between. The CDR3 coding sequence is TGCGCCAGCAGCTTGGAGAGGGGAGGCAATACGCAGTATTTT. Protein sequence: CASSLERGGNTQYF.

Only a few counts were recorded for this clonotype. The gene calls are TRBV6-2 or TRBV6-3 and TRBJ2-7; tentative D call: TRBD2 (5 bases). Germline V lookup: CDR1 MNHEY, CDR2 SVGEGT. V lost 2 bases and J lost 7, with 15 bases in between. This CDR3 spans 14 amino acids. The DNA of the CDR3 is TGTGCCAGCAGTTACGCCACTAGGGCCCTGGAGCAGTACTTC. It codes for CASSYATRALEQYF.

The chain recombines TRBV4-1 with TRBJ2-5; D possibly corresponds to TRBD2 (6 bases). Germline CDR1 MGHRA, CDR2 YSYEKL. V shed 0 bases and J shed 7 bases, with 12 bases lying between them. CDR3 length: 14 amino acids. CDR3 region: CASSQEQAGGTQYF. As DNA, the CDR3 is TGCGCCAGCAGCCAAGAACAGGCCGGGGGGACCCAGTACTTC.

The CDR3 nucleotides are TGCGCCAGCAGCTCTGGAGCGGGAGGGGGATACAATGAGCAGTTCTTC. This encodes CASSSGAGGGYNEQFF. The chain employs TRBV5-1 and TRBJ2-1; 10 bases map to TRBD2. The CDR3 covers 16 residues. Per the germline V gene, CDR1 is SGHRS and CDR2 is YFSETQ. V shed 3 bases, J shed 4 bases, and the junction held 7 bases outside the gene matches.